This T cell receptor (beta chain) appears in the sequencing data of a study of cytomegalovirus exposure and HLA in healthy donors. For this clone: Its antigen is undetermined.

Overall study findings and caveats: The tendency of first-cohort TCR clusters to co-occur in the 120 or so validation repertoires emerged from a later analysis. The classifier was said to identify cytomegalovirus status with high specificity and sensitivity.

Sequenced by immunoSEQ multiplex PCR; TCRdb stores in-frame clones only, minus some. The data show approximately 170,000 clones, approximately 81% seen once. This sequence was found in a man aged 25 to 40 in good health and CMV-seropositive. Sequenced sample: PBMCs.

The CDR3 region is CASRKQGTNSPLHF. The DNA of the CDR3 is TGTGCCAGCAGAAAACAGGGCACGAATTCACCCCTCCACTTT. This chain uses TRBV6-5 with TRBJ1-6, with D perhaps TRBD1 (6 bases). The CDR3 consists of 14 residues. V was shortened by 6 bases and J by 7 bases, with 13 bases between the two germline ends. The V gene's germline CDR1 is MNHEY and CDR2 SVGAGI.